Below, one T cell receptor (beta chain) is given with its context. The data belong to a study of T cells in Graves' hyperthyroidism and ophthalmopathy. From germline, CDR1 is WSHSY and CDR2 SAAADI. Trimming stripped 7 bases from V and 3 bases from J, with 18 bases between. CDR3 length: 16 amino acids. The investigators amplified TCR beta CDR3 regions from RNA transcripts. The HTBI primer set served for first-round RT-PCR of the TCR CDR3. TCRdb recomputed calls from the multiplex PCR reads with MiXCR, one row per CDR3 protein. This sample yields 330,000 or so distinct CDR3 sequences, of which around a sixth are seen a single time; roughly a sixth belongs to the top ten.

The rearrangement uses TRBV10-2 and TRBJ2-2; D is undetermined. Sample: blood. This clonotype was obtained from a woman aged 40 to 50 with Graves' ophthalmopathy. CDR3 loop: CASIRTTSWYTGELFF. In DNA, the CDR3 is TGCGCCAGCATTCGTACAACTTCCTGGTACACCGGGGAGCTGTTTTTT.